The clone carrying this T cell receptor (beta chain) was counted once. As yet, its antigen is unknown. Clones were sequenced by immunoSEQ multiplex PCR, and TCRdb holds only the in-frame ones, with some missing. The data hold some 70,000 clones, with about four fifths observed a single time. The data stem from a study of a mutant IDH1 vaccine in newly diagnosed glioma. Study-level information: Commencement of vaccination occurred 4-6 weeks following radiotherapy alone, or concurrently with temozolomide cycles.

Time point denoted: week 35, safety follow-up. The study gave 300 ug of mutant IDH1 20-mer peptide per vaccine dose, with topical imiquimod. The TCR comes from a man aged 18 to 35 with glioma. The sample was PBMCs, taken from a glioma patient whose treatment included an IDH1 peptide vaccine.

As DNA, the CDR3 is TGTGCCAGCAGTTTTCGCGTCGGTGAAGCTTTCTTT. Translating gives CASSFRVGEAFF. The J gene is TRBJ1-1, the V gene TRBV6-1; no definite D call. Germline V gene lookup returns CDR1 MNHNS and CDR2 SASEGT. This CDR3 region has 12 residues. With 5 bases removed from V and 7 bases from J, the gap between germline ends came to 11 bases.